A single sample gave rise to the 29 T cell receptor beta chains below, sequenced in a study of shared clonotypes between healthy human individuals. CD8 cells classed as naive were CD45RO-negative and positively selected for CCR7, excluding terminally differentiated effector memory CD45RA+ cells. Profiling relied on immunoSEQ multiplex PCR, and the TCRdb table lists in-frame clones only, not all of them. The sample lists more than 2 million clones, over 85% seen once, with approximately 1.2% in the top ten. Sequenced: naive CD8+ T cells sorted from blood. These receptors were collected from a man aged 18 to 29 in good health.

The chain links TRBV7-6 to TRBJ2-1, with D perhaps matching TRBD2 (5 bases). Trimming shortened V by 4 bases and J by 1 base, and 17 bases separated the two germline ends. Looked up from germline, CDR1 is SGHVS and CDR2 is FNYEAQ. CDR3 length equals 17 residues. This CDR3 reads CASSSDSRGRSYNEQFF. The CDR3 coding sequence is TGTGCCAGCAGCTCCGACTCGCGCGGGCGGTCCTACAATGAGCAGTTCTTC.

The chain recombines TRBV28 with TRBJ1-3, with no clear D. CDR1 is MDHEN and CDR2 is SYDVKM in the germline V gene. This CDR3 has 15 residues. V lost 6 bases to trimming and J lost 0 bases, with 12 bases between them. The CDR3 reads CASSYDLSSGNTIYF. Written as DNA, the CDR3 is TGTGCCAGCAGCTATGACTTATCCTCTGGAAACACCATATATTTT.

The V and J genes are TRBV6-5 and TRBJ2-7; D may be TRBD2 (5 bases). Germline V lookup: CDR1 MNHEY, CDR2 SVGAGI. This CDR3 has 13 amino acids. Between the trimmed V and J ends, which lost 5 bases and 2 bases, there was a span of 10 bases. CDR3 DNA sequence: TGTGCCAGCAGTCGAGGACTCGCCTACGAGCAGTACTTC. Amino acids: CASSRGLAYEQYF.

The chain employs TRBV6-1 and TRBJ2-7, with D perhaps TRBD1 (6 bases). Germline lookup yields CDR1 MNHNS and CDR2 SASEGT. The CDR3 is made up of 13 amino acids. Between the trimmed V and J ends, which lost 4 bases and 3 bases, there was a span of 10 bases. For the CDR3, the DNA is TGTGCCAGCAGTGTAGGACAGTTCTACGAGCAGTACTTC. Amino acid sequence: CASSVGQFYEQYF.

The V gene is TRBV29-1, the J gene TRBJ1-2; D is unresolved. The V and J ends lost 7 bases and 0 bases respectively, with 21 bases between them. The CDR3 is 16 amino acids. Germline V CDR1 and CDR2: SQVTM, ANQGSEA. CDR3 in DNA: TGCAGCGCGAGATGGCCTCAGACACAGACTAACTATGGCTACACCTTC. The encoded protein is CSARWPQTQTNYGYTF.

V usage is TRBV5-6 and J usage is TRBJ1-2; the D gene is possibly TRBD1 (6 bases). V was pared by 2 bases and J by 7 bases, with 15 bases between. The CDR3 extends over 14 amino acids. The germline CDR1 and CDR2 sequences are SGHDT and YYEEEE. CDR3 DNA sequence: TGTGCCAGCAGCTTTCAGGGGCCCCTGGTTGGCTACACCTTC. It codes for CASSFQGPLVGYTF.

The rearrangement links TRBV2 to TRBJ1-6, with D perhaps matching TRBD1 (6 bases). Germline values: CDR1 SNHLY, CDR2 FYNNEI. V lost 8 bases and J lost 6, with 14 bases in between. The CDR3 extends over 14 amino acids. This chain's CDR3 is CASGGDTFNSPLHF. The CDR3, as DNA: TGTGCCAGCGGCGGGGACACATTTAATTCACCCCTCCACTTT.

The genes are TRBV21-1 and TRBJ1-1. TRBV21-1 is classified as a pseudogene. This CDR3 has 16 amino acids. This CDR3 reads CASSKALPGSYTEAFF. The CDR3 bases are TGTGCCAGCAGCAAAGCGCTACCGGGGTCTTACACTGAAGCTTTCTTT.

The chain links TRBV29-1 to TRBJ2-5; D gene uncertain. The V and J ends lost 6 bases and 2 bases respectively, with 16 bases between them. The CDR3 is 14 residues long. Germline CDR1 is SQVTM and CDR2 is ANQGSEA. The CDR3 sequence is CSVTTPQRQETQYF. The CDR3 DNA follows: TGCAGCGTAACGACTCCCCAAAGGCAAGAGACCCAGTACTTC.

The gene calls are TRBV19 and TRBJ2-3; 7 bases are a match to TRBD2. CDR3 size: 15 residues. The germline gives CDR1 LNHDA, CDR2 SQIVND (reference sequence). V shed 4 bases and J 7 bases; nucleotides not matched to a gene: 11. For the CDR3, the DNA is TGTGCCAGTAGTACCGACTGGAGCGGGGCTAATACGCAGTATTTT. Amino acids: CASSTDWSGANTQYF. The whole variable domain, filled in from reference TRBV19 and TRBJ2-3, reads DGGITQSPKYLFRKEGQNVTLSCEQNLNHDAMYWYRQDPGQGLRLIYYSQIVNDFQKGDIAEGYSVSREKKESFPLTVTSAQKNPTAFYLCASSTDWSGANTQYFGPGTRLTVL.

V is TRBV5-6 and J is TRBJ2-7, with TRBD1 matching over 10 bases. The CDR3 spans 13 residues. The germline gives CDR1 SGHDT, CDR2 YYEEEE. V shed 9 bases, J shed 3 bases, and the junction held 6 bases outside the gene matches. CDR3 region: CATGTGEGYEQYF. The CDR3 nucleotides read TGTGCCACCGGGACAGGGGAGGGCTACGAGCAGTACTTC.

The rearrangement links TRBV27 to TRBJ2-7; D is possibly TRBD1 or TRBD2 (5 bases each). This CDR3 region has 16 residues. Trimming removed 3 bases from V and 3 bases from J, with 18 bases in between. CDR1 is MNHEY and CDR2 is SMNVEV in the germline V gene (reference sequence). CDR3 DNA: TGTGCCAGCAGTTTTTCAGGGACGCTTCCCTTCTACGAGCAGTACTTC. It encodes CASSFSGTLPFYEQYF.

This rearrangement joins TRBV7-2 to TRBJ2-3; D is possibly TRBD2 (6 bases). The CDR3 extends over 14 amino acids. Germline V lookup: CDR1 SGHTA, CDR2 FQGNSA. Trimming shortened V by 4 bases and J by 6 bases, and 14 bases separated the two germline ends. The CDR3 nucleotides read TGTGCCAGCAGCTGGGGGTACGGGACTGATACGCAGTATTTT. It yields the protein CASSWGYGTDTQYF.

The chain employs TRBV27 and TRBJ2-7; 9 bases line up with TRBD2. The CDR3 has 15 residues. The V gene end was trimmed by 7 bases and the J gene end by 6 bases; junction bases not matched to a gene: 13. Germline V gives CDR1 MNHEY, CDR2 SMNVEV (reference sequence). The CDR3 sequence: CASTGLAGGLGEQYF. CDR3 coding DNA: TGTGCCAGCACCGGGTTGGCGGGAGGGCTTGGCGAGCAGTACTTC.

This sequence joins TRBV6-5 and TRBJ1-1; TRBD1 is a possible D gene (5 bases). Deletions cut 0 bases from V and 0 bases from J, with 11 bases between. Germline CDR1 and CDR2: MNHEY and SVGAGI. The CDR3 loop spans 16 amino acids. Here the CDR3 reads CASSYSRQLMNTEAFF. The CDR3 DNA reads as TGTGCCAGCAGTTACTCGAGACAGTTAATGAACACTGAAGCTTTCTTT.

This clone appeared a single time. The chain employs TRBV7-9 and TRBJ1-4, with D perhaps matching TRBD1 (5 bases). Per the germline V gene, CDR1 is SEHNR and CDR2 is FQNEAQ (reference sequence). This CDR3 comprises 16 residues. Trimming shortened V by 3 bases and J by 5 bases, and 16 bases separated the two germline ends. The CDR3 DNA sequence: TGTGCCAGCAGCTTGAGAGATGTGGGGGGAAATGAAAAACTGTTTTTT. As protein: CASSLRDVGGNEKLFF. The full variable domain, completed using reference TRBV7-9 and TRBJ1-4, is DTGVSQNPRHKITKRGQNVTFRCDPISEHNRLYWYRQTLGQGPEFLTYFQNEAQLEKSRLLSDRFSAERPKGSFSTLEIQRTEQGDSAMYLCASSLRDVGGNEKLFFGSGTQLSVL.

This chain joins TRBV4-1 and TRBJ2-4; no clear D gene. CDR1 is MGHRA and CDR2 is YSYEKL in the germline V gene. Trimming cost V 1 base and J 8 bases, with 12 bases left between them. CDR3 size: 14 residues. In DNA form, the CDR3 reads TGCGCCAGCAGCCAAGCTGTGATGGGCGACATTCAGTACTTC. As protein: CASSQAVMGDIQYF.

Written as DNA, the CDR3 is TGTGCCAGCAGTTTACAGGGTATATCAGATACGCAGTATTTT. This encodes CASSLQGISDTQYF. The V gene is TRBV28, the J gene TRBJ2-3; weak D call: TRBD1 (5 bases). Germline V CDR1 and CDR2: MDHEN, SYDVKM. CDR3 size: 14 residues. V shed 2 bases and J shed 4 bases, with 10 bases lying between them.

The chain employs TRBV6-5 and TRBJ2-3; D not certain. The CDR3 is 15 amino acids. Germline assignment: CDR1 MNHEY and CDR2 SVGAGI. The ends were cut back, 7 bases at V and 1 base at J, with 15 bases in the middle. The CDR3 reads CASTVRRRGTDTQYF. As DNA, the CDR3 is TGTGCCAGCACCGTTCGTAGAAGGGGCACAGATACGCAGTATTTT.

CDR3 DNA sequence: TGTGCCAGCAGCGCCTTCTCAGGGGGCACTGAAGCTTTCTTT. Protein product: CASSAFSGGTEAFF. The chain uses TRBV9 and TRBJ1-1; TRBD1 agrees at 7 bases. The CDR3 runs to 14 residues. Per the germline V gene, CDR1 is SGDLS and CDR2 is YYNGEE. V was pared by 3 bases and J by 4 bases, with 6 bases of the junction left unmatched.

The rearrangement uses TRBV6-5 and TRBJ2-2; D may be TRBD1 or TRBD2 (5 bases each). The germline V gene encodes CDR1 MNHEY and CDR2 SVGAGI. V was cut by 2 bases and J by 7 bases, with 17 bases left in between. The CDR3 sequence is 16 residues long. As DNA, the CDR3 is TGTGCCAGCAGTTACGCAACGGGACCCCTTGGCGGGGAGCTGTTTTTT. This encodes CASSYATGPLGGELFF.

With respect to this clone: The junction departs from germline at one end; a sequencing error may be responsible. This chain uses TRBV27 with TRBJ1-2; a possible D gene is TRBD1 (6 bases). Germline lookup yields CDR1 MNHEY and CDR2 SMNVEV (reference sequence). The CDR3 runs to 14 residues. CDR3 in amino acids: CASSPTGPNYGYAF. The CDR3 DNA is TGTGCCAGCAGTCCGACAGGTCCCAACTATGGCTACGCCTTC.

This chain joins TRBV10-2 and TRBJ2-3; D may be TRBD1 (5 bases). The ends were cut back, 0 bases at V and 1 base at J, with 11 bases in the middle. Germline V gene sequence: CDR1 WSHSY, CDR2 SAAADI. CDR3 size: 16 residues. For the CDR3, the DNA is TGCGCCAGCAGTGAGTCGGCAGGGTGGGGCACAGATACGCAGTATTTT. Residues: CASSESAGWGTDTQYF.

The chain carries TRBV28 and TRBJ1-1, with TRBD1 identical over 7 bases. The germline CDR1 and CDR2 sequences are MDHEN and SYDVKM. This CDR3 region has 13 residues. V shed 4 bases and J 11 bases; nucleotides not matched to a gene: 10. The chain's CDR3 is CASSSLGQDGAFF. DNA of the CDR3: TGTGCCAGCAGTTCTCTAGGACAGGACGGGGCTTTCTTT.

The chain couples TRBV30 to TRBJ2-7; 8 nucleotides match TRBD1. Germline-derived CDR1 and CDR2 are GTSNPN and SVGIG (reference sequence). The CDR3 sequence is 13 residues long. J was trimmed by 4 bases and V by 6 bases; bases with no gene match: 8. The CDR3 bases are TGTGCCTGTACGGGACAGGTCTTTTACGAGCAGTACTTC. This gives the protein CACTGQVFYEQYF.

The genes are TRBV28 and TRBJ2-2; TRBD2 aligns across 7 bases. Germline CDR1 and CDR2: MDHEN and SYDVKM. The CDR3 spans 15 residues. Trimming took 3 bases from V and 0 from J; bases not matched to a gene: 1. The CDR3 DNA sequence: TGTGCCAGCAGTTTTAGCGGGCCGAACACCGGGGAGCTGTTTTTT. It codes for CASSFSGPNTGELFF.

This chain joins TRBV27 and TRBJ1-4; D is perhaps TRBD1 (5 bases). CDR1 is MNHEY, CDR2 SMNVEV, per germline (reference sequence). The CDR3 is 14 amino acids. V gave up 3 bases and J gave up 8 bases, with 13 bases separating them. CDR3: CASSLGQGREKLFF. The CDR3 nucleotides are TGTGCCAGCAGTTTGGGCCAGGGTAGGGAAAAACTGTTTTTT.

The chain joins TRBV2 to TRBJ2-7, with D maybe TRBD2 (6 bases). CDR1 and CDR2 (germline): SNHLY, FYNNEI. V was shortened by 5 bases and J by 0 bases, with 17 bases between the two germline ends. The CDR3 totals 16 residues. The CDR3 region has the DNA TGTGCCAGCAGTCCTTCGCACGGGAGCCCCTCCTACGAGCAGTACTTC. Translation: CASSPSHGSPSYEQYF.

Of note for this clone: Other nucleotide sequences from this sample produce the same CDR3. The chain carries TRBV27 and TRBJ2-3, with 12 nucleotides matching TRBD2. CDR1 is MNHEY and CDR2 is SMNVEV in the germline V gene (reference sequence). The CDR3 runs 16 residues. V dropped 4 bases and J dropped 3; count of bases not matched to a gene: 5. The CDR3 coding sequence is TGTGCCAGCAGTTCCCTAGCGGGAGGGCCAACAGATACGCAGTATTTT. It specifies CASSSLAGGPTDTQYF.